Listed here are 6 T cell receptor beta chains from one sample, sequenced in a study of blood T cells in healthy people across ages. Sample-barcoded 5' priming and a J-beta primer mix drove a second PCR of roughly 7 to 11 cycles. TCRdb analysed the 5' RACE reads with MiXCR anew, one entry per CDR3 protein. The sample consists of hundreds of thousands of distinct CDR3 sequences, around 45% of them appearing once. The sample was blood. The receptors stem from a woman aged 55-69 years in good health.

This clonotype occurred many times. The rearrangement links TRBV29-1 to TRBJ2-1; D gene uncertain. From germline, CDR1 is SQVTM and CDR2 ANQGSEA. Trimming removed 4 bases from V and 5 bases from J, with 3 bases in between. This CDR3 has 10 residues. The chain's CDR3 is CSVGNNEQFF. The CDR3, as DNA: TGCAGCGTTGGGAACAATGAGCAGTTCTTC.

The CDR3 DNA follows: TGTGCCAGCAGCAATGTCGGTGGGCCGATCCAAGAGACCCAGTACTTC. It encodes CASSNVGGPIQETQYF. This rearrangement joins TRBV21-1 to TRBJ2-5; the table calls TRBD2, which could not be checked here. TRBV21-1 counts as a pseudogene. This CDR3 is built from 16 residues.

This clonotype was seen repeatedly, ten times or more. The chain employs TRBV20-1 and TRBJ2-3, with TRBD2 matching over 10 bases. V dropped 2 bases and J dropped 0; count of bases not matched to a gene: 5. There are 16 residues in the CDR3. The germline gives CDR1 DFQATT, CDR2 SNEGSKA (reference sequence). CDR3 nucleotide sequence: TGCAGTGCTAGAATCAGCGGGAGGGTTAGCACAGATACGCAGTATTTT. Translation: CSARISGRVSTDTQYF.

The chain is built from TRBV5-8 and TRBJ2-7; 7 nucleotides line up with TRBD1. The V and J ends lost 5 bases and 2 bases, in that order; junction bases with no gene match: 10. The germline CDR1 and CDR2 sequences are SGHTS and YDEGEE. The CDR3 covers 15 residues. The DNA of the CDR3 is TGTGCCAGCAGACGGACAGGTGGCCCTACCTACGAGCAGTACTTC. Translation: CASRRTGGPTYEQYF.

This sequence joins TRBV18 and TRBJ2-1; D gene ambiguous. V shed 0 bases and J shed 7 bases, with 10 bases lying between them. The CDR3 extends over 14 amino acids. Looked up from germline, CDR1 is KGHSH and CDR2 is LQKENI. CDR3 nucleotide sequence: TGTGCCAGCTCACCACCATTGATGGGGAATGAGCAGTTCTTC. Translating gives CASSPPLMGNEQFF.

This sequence joins TRBV6-5 and TRBJ1-3; weak D call: TRBD1 (5 bases). The CDR3 has 16 amino acids. Deletions cut 8 bases from V and 0 bases from J, with 17 bases between. From germline, CDR1 is MNHEY and CDR2 SVGAGI. The DNA of the CDR3 is TGTGCCAGCCGCCCGGGGAGAGGGGTCTCTGGAAACACCATATATTTT. Translated: CASRPGRGVSGNTIYF.